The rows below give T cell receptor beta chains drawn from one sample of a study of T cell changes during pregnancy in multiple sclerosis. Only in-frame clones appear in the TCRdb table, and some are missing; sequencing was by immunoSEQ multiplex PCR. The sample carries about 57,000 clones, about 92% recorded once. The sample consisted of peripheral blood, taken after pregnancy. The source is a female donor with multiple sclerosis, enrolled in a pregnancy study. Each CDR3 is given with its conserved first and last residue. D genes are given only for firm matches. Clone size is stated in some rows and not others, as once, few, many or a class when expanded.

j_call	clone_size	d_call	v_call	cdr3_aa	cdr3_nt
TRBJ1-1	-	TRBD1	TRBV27	CASRASKGANTEAFF	TGTGCCAGCCGGGCCTCAAAGGGGGCGAACACTGAAGCTTTCTTT
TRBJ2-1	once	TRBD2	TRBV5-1	CASSVTSGGVYNEQFF	TGCGCCAGCAGCGTGACTAGCGGGGGTGTCTACAATGAGCAGTTCTTC
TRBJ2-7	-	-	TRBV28	CASSFGGTESYEQYF	TGTGCCAGCAGTTTTGGAGGGACAGAATCCTACGAGCAGTACTTC
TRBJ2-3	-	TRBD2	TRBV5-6	CASSWILAGDTDTQYF	TGTGCCAGCAGCTGGATACTAGCGGGAGACACAGATACGCAGTATTTT
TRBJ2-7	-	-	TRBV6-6	CASSYSGTRGGYEQYF	TGTGCCAGCAGTTACTCGGGGACAAGAGGAGGCTACGAGCAGTACTTC
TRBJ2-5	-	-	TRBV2	CASTLQETQYF	TGTGCCAGCACCCTCCAAGAGACCCAGTACTTC
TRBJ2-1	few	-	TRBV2	CASSEEGTSYNEQFF	TGTGCCAGCAGTGAAGAAGGGACTTCCTACAATGAGCAGTTCTTC
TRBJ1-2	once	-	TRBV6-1	CASSEFNGRDYGYTF	TGTGCCAGCAGTGAATTTAACGGGCGGGACTATGGCTACACCTTC
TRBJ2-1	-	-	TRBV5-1	CASSFTGNYEQFF	TGCGCCAGCAGCTTTACCGGGAACTACGAGCAGTTCTTC
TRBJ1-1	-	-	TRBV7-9	CASSFTGNTEAFF	TGTGCCAGCAGCTTTACAGGGAACACTGAAGCTTTCTTT
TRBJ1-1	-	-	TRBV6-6	CASSYLRDTEAFF	TGTGCCAGCAGTTACCTGAGGGACACTGAAGCTTTCTTT
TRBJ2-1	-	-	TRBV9	CASSAEKAGFLSVHNEQFF	TGTGCCAGCAGCGCCGAAAAGGCAGGGTTCCTGTCCGTTCACAATGAGCAGTTCTTC
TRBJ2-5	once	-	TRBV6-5	CASSYSGGRRRETQYF	TGTGCCAGCAGTTACTCGGGGGGGCGAAGGCGAGAGACCCAGTACTTC
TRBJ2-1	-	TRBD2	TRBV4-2	CASSQEAGSGRALQFF	TGTGCCAGCAGCCAAGAGGCAGGTAGCGGGAGGGCCCTACAGTTCTTC
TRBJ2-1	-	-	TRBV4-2	CASSGLLRDNEQFF	TGTGCCAGCAGCGGACTGTTGCGGGACAATGAGCAGTTCTTC
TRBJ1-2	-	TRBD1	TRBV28	CASSPTGVYGYTF	TGTGCCAGCAGCCCCACAGGGGTCTATGGCTACACCTTC
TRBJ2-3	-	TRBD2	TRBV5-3	CARRPSSPGLDLDTQYF	TGTGCCAGAAGACCCTCTTCCCCCGGACTAGACCTAGATACGCAGTATTTT
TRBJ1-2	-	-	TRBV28	CASSLVRLYGYTF	TGTGCCAGCAGTTTGGTCAGATTATATGGCTACACCTTC
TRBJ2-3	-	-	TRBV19	CASSSGEGHTDTQYF	TGTGCCAGTAGTTCAGGGGAGGGGCACACAGATACGCAGTATTTT
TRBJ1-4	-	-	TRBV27	CASSLRGSGYEKLFF	TGTGCCAGCAGTTTAAGGGGGTCAGGATACGAAAAACTGTTTTTT
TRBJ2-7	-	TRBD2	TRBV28	CASSPLGGEFEQYF	TGTGCCAGCAGCCCCTTGGGAGGGGAGTTCGAGCAGTACTTC
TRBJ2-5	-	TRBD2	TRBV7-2	CASSLGSGAGGSGETQYF	TGTGCCAGCAGCTTGGGGAGTGGGGCGGGAGGTTCGGGTGAGACCCAGTACTTC
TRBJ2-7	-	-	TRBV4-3	CASSQKTGYSSYEQYF	TGCGCCAGCAGCCAAAAGACAGGTTATTCCTCCTACGAGCAGTACTTC
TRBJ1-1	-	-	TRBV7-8	CASTPCNRSDTEAFF	TGTGCCAGCACCCCTTGTAATCGCTCGGACACTGAAGCTTTCTTT
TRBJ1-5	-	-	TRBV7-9	CASSSTSGIGQPQHF	TGTGCCAGCAGTTCAACCTCAGGGATTGGTCAGCCCCAGCATTTT
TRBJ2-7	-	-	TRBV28	CASSLFGGQSPDEQYF	TGTGCCAGCAGTTTATTCGGCGGGCAGAGCCCGGACGAGCAGTACTTC
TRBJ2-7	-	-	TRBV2	CATSRSSYEQYF	TGTGCCACCAGTCGGAGCTCCTACGAGCAGTACTTC
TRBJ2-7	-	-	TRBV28	CASSFLGGSYEQYF	TGTGCCAGCAGTTTTTTGGGGGGCTCCTACGAGCAGTACTTC
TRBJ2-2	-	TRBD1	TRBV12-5	CASAPGQRTGELFF	TGTGCTAGTGCTCCGGGACAGAGGACCGGGGAGCTGTTTTTT
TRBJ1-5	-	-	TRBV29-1	CSVAGVGQPQHF	TGCAGCGTTGCGGGTGTTGGGCAGCCCCAGCATTTT
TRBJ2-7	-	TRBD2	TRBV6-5	CASSYGAGGEQYF	TGTGCCAGCAGTTACGGGGCGGGAGGGGAGCAGTACTTC
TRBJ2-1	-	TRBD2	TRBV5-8	CASSLGAGGPRLTWEQFF	TGTGCCAGCAGCTTGGGGGCGGGAGGGCCGAGGTTAACGTGGGAGCAGTTCTTC
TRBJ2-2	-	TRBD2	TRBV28	CASSPPGAGGIGELFF	TGTGCCAGCAGTCCACCGGGGGCGGGAGGTATCGGGGAGCTGTTTTTT
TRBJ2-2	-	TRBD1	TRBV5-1	CASSHGDRRESGELFF	TGCGCCAGCAGCCATGGGGACAGGAGAGAGTCGGGGGAGCTGTTTTTT
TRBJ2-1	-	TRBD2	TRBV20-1	CSAEREDGQFF	TGCAGTGCTGAGCGGGAGGACGGGCAGTTCTTC
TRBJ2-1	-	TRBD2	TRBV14	CASSDGRWAYNEQFF	TGTGCCAGCAGCGACGGGAGGTGGGCCTACAATGAGCAGTTCTTC
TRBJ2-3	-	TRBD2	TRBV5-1	CASSLAGSGSVDTQYF	TGCGCCAGCAGCTTGGCGGGGAGCGGGAGTGTGGATACGCAGTATTTT
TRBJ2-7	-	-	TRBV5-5	CASSFSGGEQYF	TGTGCCAGCAGCTTTTCCGGGGGCGAGCAGTACTTC
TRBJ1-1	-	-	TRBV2	CASTKDSLLNTEAFF	TGTGCCAGCACCAAGGACAGCCTTTTGAACACTGAAGCTTTCTTT
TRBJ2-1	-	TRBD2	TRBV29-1	CSVEVAGPSNEQFF	TGCAGCGTTGAAGTAGCGGGACCCAGTAATGAGCAGTTCTTC
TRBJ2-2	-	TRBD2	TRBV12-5	CASGLVQVAGNTGELFF	TGTGCTAGTGGTTTGGTACAGGTAGCGGGGAACACCGGGGAGCTGTTTTTT
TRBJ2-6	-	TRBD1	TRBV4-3	CASSLQGVGSGANVLTF	TGCGCCAGCAGCCTACAGGGGGTCGGCTCTGGGGCCAACGTCCTGACTTTC
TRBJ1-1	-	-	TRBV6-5	CASTDRPGGTEAFF	TGTGCCAGCACCGACCGCCCGGGTGGCACTGAAGCTTTCTTT
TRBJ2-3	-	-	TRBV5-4	CASSLSIRTSPTDTQYF	TGTGCCAGCAGCTTGTCCATCCGGACTTCTCCTACAGATACGCAGTATTTT
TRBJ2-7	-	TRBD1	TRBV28	CASSSGQGALRHF	TGTGCCAGCAGTTCGGGACAGGGGGCCCTTCGCCACTTC
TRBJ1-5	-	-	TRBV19	CASSWAGYSNQPQHF	TGTGCCAGTAGTTGGGCAGGGTATAGCAATCAGCCCCAGCATTTT
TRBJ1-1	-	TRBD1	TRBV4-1	CASSLRGPDTEAFF	TGCGCCAGCAGCCTCAGGGGGCCGGACACTGAAGCTTTCTTT
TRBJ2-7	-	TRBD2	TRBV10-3	CAIRPGLAGQYEQYF	TGTGCCATCAGGCCTGGACTAGCGGGACAATACGAGCAGTACTTC
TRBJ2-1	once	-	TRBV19	CASTGGEYYNEQFF	TGTGCCAGTACCGGCGGCGAATACTACAATGAGCAGTTCTTC
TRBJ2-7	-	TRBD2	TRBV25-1	CASSANGLAGGGEQYF	TGTGCCAGCAGTGCAAACGGACTAGCGGGAGGAGGCGAGCAGTACTTC
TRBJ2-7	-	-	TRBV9	CARDVGQKDPEQYF	TGTGCCAGGGACGTGGGACAAAAAGACCCCGAGCAGTACTTC
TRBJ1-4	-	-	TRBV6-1	CASRSRVVGEKLFF	TGTGCCAGCAGGAGCAGGGTGGTAGGTGAAAAACTGTTTTTT
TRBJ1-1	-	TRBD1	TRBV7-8	CASSLDRGSPEAFF	TGTGCCAGCAGCTTAGACAGGGGTTCGCCTGAAGCTTTCTTT
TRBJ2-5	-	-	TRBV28	CASSFSGQLLSPKGQYF	TGTGCCAGCAGTTTTTCCGGACAGCTACTTTCTCCGAAGGGCCAGTACTTC
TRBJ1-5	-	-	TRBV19	CASKGLNSIVNQPQHF	TGTGCCAGTAAGGGGCTCAACAGTATCGTCAATCAGCCCCAGCATTTT
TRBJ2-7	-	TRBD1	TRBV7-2	CASSHPLTGVYEQYF	TGTGCCAGCAGCCACCCCCTGACAGGGGTTTACGAGCAGTACTTC
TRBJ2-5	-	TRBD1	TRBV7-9	CASSRTGLQETQYF	TGTGCCAGCAGCCGGACAGGGCTCCAAGAGACCCAGTACTTC
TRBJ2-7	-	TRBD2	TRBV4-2	CASSQDPAGASYEQYF	TGTGCCAGCAGCCAAGACCCAGCGGGAGCCTCGTACGAGCAGTACTTC
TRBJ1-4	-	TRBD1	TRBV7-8	CASSHRTGATNEKLFF	TGTGCCAGCAGCCATCGGACAGGGGCAACTAATGAAAAACTGTTTTTT
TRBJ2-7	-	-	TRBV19	CASSIVAGPTYEQYF	TGTGCCAGTAGTATAGTGGCGGGCCCTACCTACGAGCAGTACTTC